The source of this T cell receptor beta chain is a study of blood T cell repertoires in COVID-19 (dated by TCRdb to about 2020). About the full investigation: Samples covering the acute and convalescent phases of COVID-19 were provided by collaborators in the United States, Italy and Spain. Where HLA class I and class II types were available, the types were taken from metadata supplied by the sample provider, not from assay-based typing. The repertoires were made available in a free public database intended to serve as a resource for research on the immune response to SARS-CoV-2. The prospective study material was composed of cDNA or gDNA derived from T cells, B-cell-depleted T cells, or PBMCs. The dataset comprised deeply sampled blood TCRbeta repertoires from subjects exposed to, actively infected with, or recovered from COVID-19. Sample metadata almost always included a de-identified subject ID, COVID-19 status, age in years and sex. Samples were obtained from the ongoing ImmuneRACE study (first 160 participants) and from about 1,300 subjects provided by 6 global collaborators.

Comment on this clone: The specificity of this receptor is unknown. No base qualities exist here, and no much larger clone lies one base off it.

TCRbeta CDR3 regions were amplified from genomic DNA using the immunoSEQ Assay, a bias-controlled multiplex PCR. In the source study's methods: The number of nucleated cells in each sample was estimated by amplification of reference gene primers within the assay. Sequence reads were collapsed and filtered to measure the absolute abundance of every unique TCRbeta CDR3 rearrangement. For each sample, productive Simpson clonality was calculated as the square root of Simpson's diversity index across productive rearrangements. TCRdb limited this immuneACCESS table to in-frame rearrangements with V and J called. A share of clones is missing; checked studies link under half to unresolved V genes, and the rest is unexplained. V, J and clone size were drawn from that table, and D and trimming were deduced from the DNA. This sample has 90,000 to 130,000 clones in its table, and about 88% of those were observed once. Of the sample, roughly 3.3% is held by the ten largest clones.

Trimmed from V: 5 bases; trimmed from J: 2 bases; junction bases lacking a gene match: 6. Taken from cysteine to phenylalanine, the CDR3 has 15 residues. Here the CDR3 DNA is all that survives: 45 bases in frame from base 1. The germline V gene (reference sequence) specifies LGHDT as CDR1 and YNNKEL as CDR2. Results and caveats for the whole study, not just this receptor: How much clinical and demographic metadata was included differed by source and by participant, and the metadata was provided uncurated.

The collaborating institutions used their own protocols to collect whole blood in K2EDTA tubes. For TCRbeta analysis, collaborators shipped samples as frozen whole blood, isolated PBMCs, or DNA extracted from either of those sample types. The chain is made from TRBV3-1 (or the pseudogene TRBV3-2) and TRBJ2-7; a stretch of 10 junction bases matches TRBD2. The specimen was peripheral blood. The receptor was derived from a woman aged 45-65 years with acute or convalescent COVID-19. The DNA sequence reads TGTGCCAGCAGCGGATCACTAGCGGGAACCTACGAGCAGTACTTC. Its coded protein is CASSGSLAGTYEQYF.